This T cell receptor (beta chain) was observed in a study of T-cell reconstitution after alpha-beta-depleted transplantation in children. This clonotype was found many times. Unique molecular identifiers were incorporated during preparation of the TCRbeta library. In TCRdb, the PCR reads were re-called with MiXCR into one record per CDR3 protein. The top ten hold roughly 13% of the sample, which has 150,000 to 250,000 distinct CDR3 sequences, about 15% seen once. This CDR3 region has 15 residues. The trim removed 4 bases at V and 2 bases at J, leaving 3 bases unmatched. The V gene's germline CDR1 is MDHEN and CDR2 SYDVKM.

This sequence originates from a human donor who donated a stem cell graft to a child with acute lymphoblastic leukemia. The source material was PBMCs from the stem cell graft donor, sampled from the stem cell graft. V and J are TRBV28 and TRBJ2-1; 9 nucleotides align to TRBD2. The CDR3: CASSSAGGAYNEQFF. The CDR3 nucleotides read TGTGCCAGCAGTTCAGCGGGAGGAGCCTACAATGAGCAGTTCTTC.